Below are 5 T cell receptor beta chains sequenced from a single sample in a study of cytomegalovirus exposure and HLA in healthy donors. With 60 Vbeta and 13 Jbeta primers, the PCR was carried out. Generated by immunoSEQ multiplex PCR, the TCRdb table keeps only in-frame clones and is missing some. Here the sample spans under 200,000 clones, around nine tenths being singletons. The sample consisted of PBMCs. Receptors were obtained from a woman aged 25 to 39 in good health and CMV-seronegative.

The chain joins TRBV7-2 to TRBJ2-1, with 7 bases fitting TRBD2. Germline CDR1 and CDR2: SGHTA and FQGNSA. The V gene end was trimmed by 7 bases and the J gene end by 9 bases; junction bases not matched to a gene: 15. The CDR3 has 15 amino acids. CDR3 residues: CASTRGLREGLEQFF. As DNA, the CDR3 is TGTGCCAGCACCCGCGGTCTCAGGGAGGGTCTTGAGCAGTTCTTC.

The chain uses TRBV5-4 and TRBJ2-7; weak D call: TRBD1 (6 bases). Trimming took off 4 bases at V and 5 bases at J, with 13 bases between the two ends. The CDR3 sequence is 13 residues long. The germline CDR1 and CDR2 sequences are SGHNT and YYREEE (reference sequence). CDR3 DNA sequence: TGTGCCAGCAGCCAGACAGGTTTTAACGAGCAGTACTTC. Protein: CASSQTGFNEQYF.

The DNA of the CDR3 is TGTGCCAGCTCACCACAAGGGAGTAATGAAAAACTGTTTTTT. Amino acid sequence: CASSPQGSNEKLFF. The chain uses TRBV18 and TRBJ1-4; D unclear. CDR1 and CDR2 from the germline V gene are KGHSH and LQKENI. The CDR3 runs to 14 residues. V was clipped by 1 base and J by 4 bases, with 7 bases between them.

In this sample, this clone turned up once. In DNA, the CDR3 is TGTGCCAGCACGACCGGACTCAATGAGCAGTTCTTC. Translated: CASTTGLNEQFF. This chain connects TRBV28 to TRBJ2-1; D possibly corresponds to TRBD2 (5 bases). The length of the CDR3 is 12 residues. Trimming shortened V by 7 bases and J by 6 bases, and 10 bases separated the two germline ends. The germline CDR1 and CDR2 sequences are MDHEN and SYDVKM.

This clone was observed a handful of times. This chain uses TRBV11-2 with TRBJ2-3, with TRBD1 matching over 9 bases. The CDR3 sequence is 17 residues long. The ends lost 0 bases at V and 1 base at J; junction bases unmatched: 5. Germline-derived CDR1 and CDR2 are SGHAT and FQNNGV. For the CDR3, the DNA is TGTGCCAGCAGCTTAGATCCGGGACAGGGCCGCACAGATACGCAGTATTTT. Encoded protein: CASSLDPGQGRTDTQYF.